Following are 16 T cell receptor beta chains from one sample sequenced in a study of graft-versus-host responses after intestinal transplantation. The table came from immunoSEQ multiplex PCR; TCRdb's copy has only in-frame clones and leaves some out. Of 80,000 to 90,000 clones listed, around 90% were seen once; the top ten hold more than 0.3%. Their recognized antigens are unknown. Here the sequenced sample was unstimulated CD4+ T cells sorted from spleen or lymph node cells, taken before intestinal transplant. The origin of the receptors is a human donor who received an intestinal transplant.

The J gene is TRBJ2-5, the V gene TRBV7-2; 12 positions agree with TRBD1. The CDR3 totals 15 residues. The trim removed 6 bases at V and 5 bases at J, leaving 7 bases unmatched. CDR1 and CDR2 (germline): SGHTA, FQGNSA. The CDR3 here is CASRSGTGGLETQYF. The CDR3 DNA reads as TGTGCCAGCAGGTCCGGGACAGGGGGCTTGGAGACCCAGTACTTC.

DNA for the CDR3: TGTGCCAGCAGCTTAGGGTATACCCGCTACAATGAGCAGTTCTTC. This codes for CASSLGYTRYNEQFF. The chain combines TRBV7-2 with TRBJ2-1; the D is unclear. Trimming took 1 base from V and 3 from J, leaving 10 bases between them. The germline V gene encodes CDR1 SGHTA and CDR2 FQGNSA. There are 15 residues in the CDR3.

The genes are TRBV5-4 and TRBJ1-2; D unclear. The CDR3 spans 14 residues. Germline values: CDR1 SGHNT, CDR2 YYREEE (reference sequence). V gave up 0 bases and J gave up 4 bases, with 10 bases separating them. CDR3 protein: CASSLDQRLYGYTF. In DNA, the CDR3 is TGTGCCAGCAGCTTGGACCAAAGACTCTATGGCTACACCTTC.

The chain carries TRBV7-9 and TRBJ1-2; D uncertain. Germline V gene data show CDR1 as SEHNR and CDR2 as FQNEAQ (reference sequence). CDR3 length: 13 residues. The ends were cut back, 1 base at V and 7 bases at J, with 10 bases in the middle. The CDR3 DNA follows: TGTGCCAGCAGCTTAGAGGCCCGGGGTGGCTACACCTTC. Protein product: CASSLEARGGYTF.

CDR3 DNA: TGTGCCAGTAGTCTGCAAGCTGAAGCTTTCTTT. It encodes CASSLQAEAFF. The genes are TRBV19 and TRBJ1-1; no clear D gene. CDR3 length: 11 residues. Germline CDR1 LNHDA, CDR2 SQIVND (reference sequence). The ends were cut back, 5 bases at V and 6 bases at J, with 7 bases in the middle.

The rearrangement links TRBV7-9 to TRBJ2-2; a possible D gene is TRBD1 (6 bases). This CDR3 comprises 15 residues. The V end lost 5 bases, the J end lost 7 bases, and 17 bases lay between the germline ends. Germline V gives CDR1 SEHNR, CDR2 FQNEAQ (reference sequence). CDR3 DNA: TGTGCCAGCAGCCTCGACCAACAGGGACACGGGGAGCTGTTTTTT. It is translated as CASSLDQQGHGELFF.

This chain joins TRBV18 and TRBJ2-2, with D tentatively TRBD2 (5 bases). The V and J ends lost 3 bases and 2 bases respectively, with 13 bases between them. The V gene's germline CDR1 is KGHSH and CDR2 LQKENI. This CDR3 is built from 16 residues. CDR3: CASSPSWSGNTGELFF. The CDR3 nucleotides are TGTGCCAGCTCACCGTCGTGGAGCGGAAACACCGGGGAGCTGTTTTTT.

The chain employs TRBV19 and TRBJ2-3, with D unclear. Trimming stripped 7 bases from V and 0 bases from J, with 14 bases between. The germline V gene has CDR1 LNHDA and CDR2 SQIVND (reference sequence). The CDR3 has 15 residues. CDR3 residues: CASTPDQGSTDTQYF. DNA for the CDR3: TGTGCCAGTACCCCGGATCAAGGAAGCACAGATACGCAGTATTTT.

The rearrangement uses TRBV27 and TRBJ1-2; 7 nucleotides align to TRBD1. CDR3 length: 16 amino acids. J was trimmed by 2 bases and V by 5 bases; bases with no gene match: 11. Germline V gene lookup returns CDR1 MNHEY and CDR2 SMNVEV (reference sequence). The CDR3 here is CASSIEPRGRNYGYTF. CDR3 DNA: TGTGCCAGCAGTATTGAACCGAGGGGGCGGAACTATGGCTACACCTTC.

The rearrangement uses TRBV4-2 and TRBJ2-2; perhaps TRBD2 as D (6 bases). Germline values: CDR1 LGHNA, CDR2 YNFKEQ. Between the trimmed V and J ends, which lost 0 bases and 5 bases, there was a span of 10 bases. The CDR3 totals 15 residues. The CDR3 nucleotides are TGTGCCAGCAGCCAAGATTGGAGCGGGACCGGGGAGCTGTTTTTT. As protein: CASSQDWSGTGELFF.

The chain joins TRBV7-6 to TRBJ2-7; 12 nucleotides agree with TRBD1. The V gene end was trimmed by 0 bases and the J gene end by 4 bases; junction bases not matched to a gene: 1. The CDR3 is made up of 15 amino acids. CDR1 is SGHVS and CDR2 is FNYEAQ in the germline V gene. CDR3 loop: CASSLAGQGAYEQYF. The DNA of the CDR3 is TGTGCCAGCAGCTTAGCGGGACAGGGGGCTTACGAGCAGTACTTC. Looking up the rest from reference TRBV7-6 and TRBJ2-7 gives the full variable domain: GAGVSQSPRYKVTKRGQDVALRCDPISGHVSLYWYRQALGQGPEFLTYFNYEAQQDKSGLPNDRFSAERPEGSISTLTIQRTEQRDSAMYRCASSLAGQGAYEQYFGPGTRLTVT.

The chain carries TRBV5-6 and TRBJ2-3, with 10 bases matching TRBD1. The ends lost 4 bases at V and 5 bases at J; junction bases unmatched: 4. Germline assignment: CDR1 SGHDT and CDR2 YYEEEE. The CDR3 spans 14 residues. CDR3 residues: CASSPGTGVDTQYF. The CDR3 DNA follows: TGTGCCAGCAGCCCCGGGACAGGGGTAGATACGCAGTATTTT.

The chain is built from TRBV6-5 and TRBJ2-7; D remains unclear. CDR1 MNHEY and CDR2 SVGAGI come from the germline V gene. CDR3 length: 14 amino acids. V gave up 0 bases and J gave up 2 bases, with 8 bases separating them. The DNA of the CDR3 is TGTGCCAGCAGTTACTCGCTGGGTACCTACGAGCAGTACTTC. Protein sequence: CASSYSLGTYEQYF.

The rearrangement joins TRBV28 to TRBJ2-7, with 11 positions matching TRBD2. In germline, CDR1 is MDHEN, CDR2 SYDVKM. The CDR3 runs to 15 residues. V lost 5 bases and J lost 2; bases outside the gene matches: 5. The CDR3 sequence: CASSQGTSGTYEQYF. The CDR3 DNA reads TGTGCCAGCAGTCAAGGGACTAGCGGAACCTACGAGCAGTACTTC.

The chain recombines TRBV6-5 with TRBJ1-2; 9 bases match TRBD1. Per germline, CDR1 MNHEY and CDR2 SVGAGI. The CDR3 consists of 16 residues. The J segment lost 4 bases and the V segment lost 4 bases, leaving 10 bases of the junction unmatched. DNA of the CDR3: TGTGCCAGCAGTTCCACGGGACAGGGCTTCGTCTATGGCTACACCTTC. As protein: CASSSTGQGFVYGYTF.

J is TRBJ2-2 and V is TRBV18; 13 nucleotides line up with TRBD2. After removal of 2 bases from V and 2 bases from J, the junction contained 5 bases not matched to a gene. Germline-derived CDR1 and CDR2 are KGHSH and LQKENI. The CDR3 extends over 18 amino acids. CDR3 in DNA: TGTGCCAGCTCACCAAGAGGGACTAGCGGGACCAACACCGGGGAGCTGTTTTTT. Residues: CASSPRGTSGTNTGELFF.